These 2 T cell receptor beta chains came from one sample sequenced in a study of PD-L1 blockade in urothelial cancer. Generated by immunoSEQ multiplex PCR, the TCRdb table keeps only in-frame clones and is missing some. The sample carries around 120,000 clones, around 85% recorded once. The sequencing used PBMCs, collected around atezolizumab (anti-PD-L1) treatment. The receptors originated from a man aged 45-65 years with urothelial cancer.

The table lists this clone with a few counts. This chain links TRBV4-1 with TRBJ1-4; unclear D gene. The germline V gene encodes CDR1 MGHRA and CDR2 YSYEKL. V gave up 1 base and J gave up 8 bases, with 17 bases separating them. This CDR3 is 16 amino acids long. The DNA for the CDR3 is TGCGCCAGCAGCCAAGGTCCCGGCGGCATTGGCGAAAAACTGTTTTTT. Its translation is CASSQGPGGIGEKLFF.

This rearrangement joins TRBV11-2 to TRBJ1-1, with no clear D. The CDR3 has 14 amino acids. CDR1 and CDR2 (germline): SGHAT, FQNNGV. Trimming removed 3 bases from V and 5 bases from J, with 13 bases in between. The CDR3 reads CASSFGSGRTEAFF. The CDR3, as DNA: TGTGCCAGCAGCTTTGGATCGGGTAGGACTGAAGCTTTCTTT.